This TCR beta chain was identified during a study of OX40 agonist ivuxolimab in advanced cancers. Study summary: Three patients responded partially, comprising one with hepatocellular carcinoma and two with cutaneous melanoma.

Generated by immunoSEQ multiplex PCR, the TCRdb table keeps only in-frame clones and is missing some. This table has about 82,000 clones, over 80% appearing once. This CDR3 spans 16 amino acids. Germline-derived CDR1 and CDR2 are SGHAT and FQNNGV. Trimming pared 1 base from V and 2 bases from J, leaving 11 bases between. The sequence was collected from an adult with an advanced solid tumor such as melanoma, head and neck, liver or kidney cancer. The sample in question was CD4+ or CD8+ T cells sorted from blood, obtained in a trial of the OX40 agonist ivuxolimab. This chain uses TRBV11-2 with TRBJ2-2; weak D call: TRBD1 (5 bases). Here the CDR3 DNA reads TGTGCCAGCAGCTTAGTTGCAGGGCACAACACCGGGGAGCTGTTTTTT. The encoded protein is CASSLVAGHNTGELFF.